This T cell receptor beta chain appears in the sequencing data of a study of radiation and T cells in renal cell carcinoma. Findings and caveats of the study: Compared with controls, irradiated tumors had more, larger dominant CDR3 motifs. Top 100 clonotypes averaged about 50% in irradiated versus around 45% in nephrectomy-only tumors. Sampling covered only roughly 0.91 g of each tumor.

Only in-frame clones appear in the TCRdb table, and some are missing; sequencing was by immunoSEQ multiplex PCR. The data hold some 8,000 clones, with roughly 66% observed a single time. This CDR3 has 14 amino acids. In germline, CDR1 is SGHRS, CDR2 YFSETQ. V lost 3 bases, J lost 1 base, and 10 bases lay in between. This sample's treatment: treatment-naive control, cytoreductive nephrectomy. Treatment-naive patients without radiation supplied the control tumors at nephrectomy. A word on this clone: Antigen unknown.

The chain links TRBV5-1 to TRBJ1-1; no firm D call. This sample comprised tumor tissue, obtained from a patient whose treatment was nephrectomy without radiotherapy. This sequence was found in a man in his 60s with renal cell carcinoma. CDR3 DNA sequence: TGCGCCAGCAGCTGGTCGGACGGGAACACTGAAGCTTTCTTT. Encoded protein: CASSWSDGNTEAFF.